This T cell receptor (beta chain) comes out of a study of control samples from healthy donors and cancer patients. Only in-frame clones appear in the TCRdb table, and some are missing; sequencing was by immunoSEQ multiplex PCR. Of about 140,000 clones detected, about 89% appear once; the ten largest clones hold 4.9%. This CDR3 spans 15 amino acids. V gave up 4 bases and J gave up 5 bases, with 15 bases separating them. CDR1 is MNHEY, CDR2 SVGAGI, per germline. The J gene is TRBJ1-5, the V gene TRBV6-5; D uncertain. The sample taken for sequencing was blood. This sequence originates from a man between 25 and 39 years old in good health. In nucleotides, the CDR3 is TGTGCCAGCAGTTCGGTCGGGGTTCGCGATCAGCCCCAGCATTTT. Protein sequence: CASSSVGVRDQPQHF.